This T cell receptor beta chain was identified in a study of TIL therapy for anti-PD-1-resistant metastatic lung cancer. The CDR3 is 13 residues long. Germline CDR1 reads LNHDA; CDR2 reads SQIVND (reference sequence). V was trimmed by 10 bases and J by 1 base, leaving 12 bases between them. Time point: pre-treatment sample, taken before nivolumab and TIL therapy. Pleural nodules or supraclavicular lymph nodes made up most of the excised metastases sampled. This was the immunoSEQ v3 assay. Produced via immunoSEQ multiplex PCR; TCRdb's table is partial and in-frame only. The sample yields 95,000 or so clones, about two thirds seen once.

V is TRBV19 and J is TRBJ2-3; the D call may be TRBD1 or TRBD2 (5 bases each). The specimen comprised tumor tissue, sampled at baseline. This receptor was identified in a person aged 25-79 years with non-small cell lung cancer. Written as DNA, the CDR3 is TGTGCCACCCTGAGAGGGGGCACAGATACGCAGTATTTT. Amino acid sequence: CATLRGGTDTQYF.